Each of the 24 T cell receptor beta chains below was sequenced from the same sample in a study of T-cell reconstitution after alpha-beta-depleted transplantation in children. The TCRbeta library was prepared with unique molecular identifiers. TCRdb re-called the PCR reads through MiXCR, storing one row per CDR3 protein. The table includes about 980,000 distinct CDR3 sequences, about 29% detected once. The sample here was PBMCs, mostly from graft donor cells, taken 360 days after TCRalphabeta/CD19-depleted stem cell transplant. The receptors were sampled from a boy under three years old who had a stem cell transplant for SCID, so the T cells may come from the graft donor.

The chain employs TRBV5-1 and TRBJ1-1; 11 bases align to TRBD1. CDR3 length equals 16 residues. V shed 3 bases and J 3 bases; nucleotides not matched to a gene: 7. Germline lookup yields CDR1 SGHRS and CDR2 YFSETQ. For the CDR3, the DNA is TGCGCCAGCAGCTCACCCCCGGGACAGGGGGACACTGAAGCTTTCTTT. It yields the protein CASSSPPGQGDTEAFF.

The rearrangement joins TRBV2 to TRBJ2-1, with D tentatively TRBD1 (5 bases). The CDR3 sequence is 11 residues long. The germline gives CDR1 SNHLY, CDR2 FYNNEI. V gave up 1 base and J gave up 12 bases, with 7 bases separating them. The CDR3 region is CASSEGQTQFF. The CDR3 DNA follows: TGTGCCAGCAGTGAAGGACAGACGCAGTTCTTC.

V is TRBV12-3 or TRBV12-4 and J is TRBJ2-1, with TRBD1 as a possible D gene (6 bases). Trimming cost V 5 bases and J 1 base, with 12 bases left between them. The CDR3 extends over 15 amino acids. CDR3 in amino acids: CASSRTEASYNEQFF. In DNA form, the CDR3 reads TGTGCCAGCAGTCGGACAGAGGCATCCTACAATGAGCAGTTCTTC.

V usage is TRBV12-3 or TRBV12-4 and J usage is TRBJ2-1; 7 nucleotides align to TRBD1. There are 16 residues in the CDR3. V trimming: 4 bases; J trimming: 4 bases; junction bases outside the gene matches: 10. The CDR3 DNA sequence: TGTGCCAGCAGTTCCTGGGACAGTCAGTATTACAATGAGCAGTTCTTC. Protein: CASSSWDSQYYNEQFF.

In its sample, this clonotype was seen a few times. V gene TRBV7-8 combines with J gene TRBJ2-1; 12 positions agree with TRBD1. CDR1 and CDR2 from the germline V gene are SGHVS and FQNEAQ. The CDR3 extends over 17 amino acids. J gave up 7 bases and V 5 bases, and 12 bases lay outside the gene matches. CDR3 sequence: CASSPEAGTGGLNEQFF. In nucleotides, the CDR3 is TGTGCCAGCAGCCCAGAGGCCGGGACAGGGGGCTTGAATGAGCAGTTCTTC.

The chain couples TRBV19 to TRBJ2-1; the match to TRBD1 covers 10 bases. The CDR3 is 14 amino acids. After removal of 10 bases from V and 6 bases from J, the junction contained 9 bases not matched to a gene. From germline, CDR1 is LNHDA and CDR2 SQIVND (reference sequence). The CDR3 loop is CATGVGQGTNEQFF. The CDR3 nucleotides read TGTGCCACTGGGGTGGGACAGGGGACCAATGAGCAGTTCTTC.

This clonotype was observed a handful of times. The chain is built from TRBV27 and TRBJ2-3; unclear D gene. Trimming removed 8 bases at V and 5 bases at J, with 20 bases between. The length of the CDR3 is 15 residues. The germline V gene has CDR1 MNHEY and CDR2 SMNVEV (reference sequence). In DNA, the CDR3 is TGTGCCAGCGCCCGAAAGAGAACGATGGGAGATACGCAGTATTTT. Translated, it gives CASARKRTMGDTQYF.

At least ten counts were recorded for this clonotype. The CDR3 sequence: CASSLSGGPSTDTQYF. CDR3 coding DNA: TGTGCCAGCAGTTTATCGGGGGGACCTAGCACAGATACGCAGTATTTT. The rearrangement joins TRBV27 to TRBJ2-3, with a weak D call TRBD2 (6 bases). Trimming cost V 0 bases and J 0 bases, with 10 bases left between them. From germline, CDR1 is MNHEY and CDR2 SMNVEV (reference sequence). The CDR3 spans 16 residues.

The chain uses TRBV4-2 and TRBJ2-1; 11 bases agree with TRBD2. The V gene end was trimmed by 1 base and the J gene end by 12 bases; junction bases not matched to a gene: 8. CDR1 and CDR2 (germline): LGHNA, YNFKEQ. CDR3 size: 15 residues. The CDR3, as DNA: TGTGCCAGCAGCCAAGCCATAGCGGGGGGGCCCTGGCAGTTCTTC. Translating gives CASSQAIAGGPWQFF.

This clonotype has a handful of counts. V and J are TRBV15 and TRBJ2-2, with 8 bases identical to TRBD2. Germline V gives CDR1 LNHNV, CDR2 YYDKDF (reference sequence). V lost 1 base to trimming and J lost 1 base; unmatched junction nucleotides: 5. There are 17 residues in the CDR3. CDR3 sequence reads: CATSRGLAGRNTGELFF. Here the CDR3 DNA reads TGTGCCACCAGCAGAGGTCTAGCGGGCAGGAACACCGGGGAGCTGTTTTTT.

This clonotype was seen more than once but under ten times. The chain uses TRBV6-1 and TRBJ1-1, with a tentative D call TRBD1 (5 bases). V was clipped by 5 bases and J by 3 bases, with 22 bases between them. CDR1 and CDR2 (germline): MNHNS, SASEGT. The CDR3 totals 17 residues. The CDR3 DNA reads TGTGCCAGCAGTCTTCTAGGACACCCTAGAGCCTACACTGAAGCTTTCTTT. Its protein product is CASSLLGHPRAYTEAFF.

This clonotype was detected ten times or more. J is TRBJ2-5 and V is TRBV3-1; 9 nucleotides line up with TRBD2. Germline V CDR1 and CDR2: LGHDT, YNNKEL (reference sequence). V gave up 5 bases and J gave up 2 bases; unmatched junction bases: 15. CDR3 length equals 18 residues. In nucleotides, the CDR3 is TGTGCCAGCAGCGCGGGACTAGCTCTGTCCGACGAACAAGAGACCCAGTACTTC. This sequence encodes CASSAGLALSDEQETQYF.

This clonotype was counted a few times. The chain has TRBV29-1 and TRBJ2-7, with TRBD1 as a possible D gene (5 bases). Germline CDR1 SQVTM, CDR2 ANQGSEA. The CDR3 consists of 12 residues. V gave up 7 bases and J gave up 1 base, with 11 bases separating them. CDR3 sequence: CSAETASYEQYF. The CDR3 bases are TGCAGCGCAGAGACAGCGTCCTACGAGCAGTACTTC.

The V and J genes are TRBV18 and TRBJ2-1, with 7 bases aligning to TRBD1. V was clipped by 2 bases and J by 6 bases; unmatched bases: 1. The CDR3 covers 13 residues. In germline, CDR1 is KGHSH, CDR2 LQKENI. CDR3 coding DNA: TGTGCCAGCTCACCAGGGACAGCCAATGAGCAGTTCTTC. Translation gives CASSPGTANEQFF.

Written as DNA, the CDR3 is TGTGCCAGCAGCTCACCTCGGGACAGCCTCTACGAGCAGTACTTC. Translating it yields CASSSPRDSLYEQYF. The chain is built from TRBV7-8 and TRBJ2-7, with TRBD1 matching over 7 bases. Per the germline V gene, CDR1 is SGHVS and CDR2 is FQNEAQ. After removal of 4 bases from V and 3 bases from J, the junction contained 9 bases not matched to a gene. The CDR3 totals 15 residues. Looking up the rest from reference TRBV7-8 and TRBJ2-7 gives the full variable domain: GAGVSQSPRYKVAKRGQDVALRCDPISGHVSLFWYQQALGQGPEFLTYFQNEAQLDKSGLPSDRFFAERPEGSVSTLKIQRTQQEDSAVYLCASSSPRDSLYEQYFGPGTRLTVT.

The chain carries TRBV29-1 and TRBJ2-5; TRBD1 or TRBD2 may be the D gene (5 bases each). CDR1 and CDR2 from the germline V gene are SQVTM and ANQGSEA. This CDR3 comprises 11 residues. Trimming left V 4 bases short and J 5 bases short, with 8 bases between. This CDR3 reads CSVAREETQYF. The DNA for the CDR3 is TGCAGCGTTGCCAGGGAGGAGACCCAGTACTTC.

The CDR3 nucleotides are TGTGCCAGCAGTTTAGCGGGGGGCGCTTTTGGGGCCAACGTCCTGACTTTC. It specifies CASSLAGGAFGANVLTF. This sequence joins TRBV12-3 or TRBV12-4 and TRBJ2-6; D possibly uses TRBD1 or TRBD2 (6 bases each). This CDR3 has 17 amino acids. V gave up 0 bases and J gave up 3 bases, with 12 bases separating them.

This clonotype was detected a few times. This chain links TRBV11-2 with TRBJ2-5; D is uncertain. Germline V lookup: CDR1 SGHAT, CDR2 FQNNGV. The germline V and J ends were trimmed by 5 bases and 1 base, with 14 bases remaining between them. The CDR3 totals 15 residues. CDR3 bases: TGTGCCAGCAGCCCTAGGGCGGTCATCCAAGAGACCCAGTACTTC. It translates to CASSPRAVIQETQYF.

The DNA for the CDR3 is TGTGCCAGCAGCTTAACTAGCGGGAGGTACGAGCAGTACTTC. Its protein product is CASSLTSGRYEQYF. The rearrangement uses TRBV7-3 and TRBJ2-7; 10 nucleotides match TRBD2. The junction had 0 bases not matched to a gene; V was cut back by 0 bases and J by 4 bases. Germline V gives CDR1 SGHTA, CDR2 FQGTGA. The CDR3 length is 14 residues.

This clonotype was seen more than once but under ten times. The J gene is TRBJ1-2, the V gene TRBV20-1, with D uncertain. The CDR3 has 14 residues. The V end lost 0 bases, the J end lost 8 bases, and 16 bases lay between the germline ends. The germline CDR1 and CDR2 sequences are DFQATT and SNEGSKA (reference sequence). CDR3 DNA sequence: TGCAGTGCTAGAGAGATGACCAGGTTGGAGGGCTACACCTTC. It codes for CSAREMTRLEGYTF.

The CDR3 here is CASSFTGGKETQYF. DNA of the CDR3: TGTGCCAGCAGTTTTACAGGGGGCAAAGAGACCCAGTACTTC. The chain has TRBV12-3 or TRBV12-4 and TRBJ2-5; TRBD1 agrees at 9 bases. The ends lost 3 bases at V and 3 bases at J; junction bases unmatched: 2. The CDR3 runs to 14 residues.

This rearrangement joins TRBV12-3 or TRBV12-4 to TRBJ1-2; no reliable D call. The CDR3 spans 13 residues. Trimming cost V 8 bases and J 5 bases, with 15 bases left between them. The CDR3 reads CASSQTEIYGYTF. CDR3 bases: TGTGCCAGCTCTCAGACGGAAATTTATGGCTACACCTTC.

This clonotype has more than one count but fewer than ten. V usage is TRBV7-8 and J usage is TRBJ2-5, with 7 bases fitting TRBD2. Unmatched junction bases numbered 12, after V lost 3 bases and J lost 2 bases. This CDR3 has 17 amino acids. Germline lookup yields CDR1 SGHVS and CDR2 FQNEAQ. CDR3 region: CASSFFLWDYQQETQYF. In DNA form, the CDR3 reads TGTGCCAGCAGCTTTTTCCTCTGGGACTACCAACAAGAGACCCAGTACTTC.

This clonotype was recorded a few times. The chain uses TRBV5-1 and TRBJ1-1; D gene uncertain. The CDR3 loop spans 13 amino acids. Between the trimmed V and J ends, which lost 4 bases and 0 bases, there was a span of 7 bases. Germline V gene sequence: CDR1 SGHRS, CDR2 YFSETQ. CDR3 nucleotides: TGCGCCAGCAGCAGGGTCGTGAACACTGAAGCTTTCTTT. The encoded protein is CASSRVVNTEAFF.